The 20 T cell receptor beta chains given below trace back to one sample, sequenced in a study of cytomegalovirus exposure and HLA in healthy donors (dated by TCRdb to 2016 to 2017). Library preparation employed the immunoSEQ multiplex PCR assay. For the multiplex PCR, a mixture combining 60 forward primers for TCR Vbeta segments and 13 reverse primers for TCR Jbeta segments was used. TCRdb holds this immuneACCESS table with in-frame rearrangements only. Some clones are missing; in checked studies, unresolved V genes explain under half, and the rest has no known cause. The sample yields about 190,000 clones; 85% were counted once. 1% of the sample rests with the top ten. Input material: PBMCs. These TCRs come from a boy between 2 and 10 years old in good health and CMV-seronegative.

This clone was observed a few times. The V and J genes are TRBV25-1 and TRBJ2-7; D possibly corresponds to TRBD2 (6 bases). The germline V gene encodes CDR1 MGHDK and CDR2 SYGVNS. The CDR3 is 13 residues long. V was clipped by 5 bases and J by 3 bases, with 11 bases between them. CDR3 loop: CASSTWDFYEQYF. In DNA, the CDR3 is TGTGCCAGCAGTACCTGGGACTTCTACGAGCAGTACTTC.

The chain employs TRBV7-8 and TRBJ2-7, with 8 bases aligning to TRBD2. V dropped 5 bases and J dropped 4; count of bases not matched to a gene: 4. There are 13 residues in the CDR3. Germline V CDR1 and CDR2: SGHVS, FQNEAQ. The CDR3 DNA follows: TGTGCCAGCAGCCCCCGGGAGGGATACGAGCAGTACGTC. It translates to CASSPREGYEQYV.

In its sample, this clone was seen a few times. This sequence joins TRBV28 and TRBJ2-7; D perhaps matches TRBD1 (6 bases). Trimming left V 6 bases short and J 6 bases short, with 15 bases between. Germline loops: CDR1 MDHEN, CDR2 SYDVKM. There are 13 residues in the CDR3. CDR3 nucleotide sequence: TGTGCCAGCAGCGAACAGGGTAATGGCGAGCAGTACGTC. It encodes CASSEQGNGEQYV.

DNA for the CDR3: TGTGCCAGCAGTTCGGCGGGATCTCTGAGGGCCAACGTCCTGACTTTC. Residues: CASSSAGSLRANVLTF. V gene TRBV2 combines with J gene TRBJ2-6; D may be TRBD2 (6 bases). Trimming took off 5 bases at V and 5 bases at J, with 16 bases between the two ends. The CDR3 runs to 16 residues. Per the germline V gene, CDR1 is SNHLY and CDR2 is FYNNEI.

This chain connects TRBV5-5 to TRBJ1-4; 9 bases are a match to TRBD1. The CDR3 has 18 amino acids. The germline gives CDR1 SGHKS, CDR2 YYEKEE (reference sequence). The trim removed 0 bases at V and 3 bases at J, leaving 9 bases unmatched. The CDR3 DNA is TGTGCCAGCAGCTTGGCCCGGGACAGGGCTTTTTCTAATGAAAAACTGTTTTTT. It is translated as CASSLARDRAFSNEKLFF.

The CDR3 DNA is TGTGCCAGCAGCTTGGCAGGGCCGACCAAAAACATTCAGTACTTC. Protein product: CASSLAGPTKNIQYF. The rearrangement links TRBV5-6 to TRBJ2-4; possible D gene TRBD1, 5 bases. There are 15 residues in the CDR3. Deletions cut 0 bases from V and 2 bases from J, with 9 bases between. The V gene's germline CDR1 is SGHDT and CDR2 YYEEEE.

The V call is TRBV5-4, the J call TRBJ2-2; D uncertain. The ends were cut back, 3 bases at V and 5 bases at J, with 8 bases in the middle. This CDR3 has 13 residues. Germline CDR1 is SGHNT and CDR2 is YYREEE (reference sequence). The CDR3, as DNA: TGTGCCAGCAGCTACCGTAGTACCGGGGAGCTGTTTTTT. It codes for CASSYRSTGELFF.

The CDR3 sequence is CASSFPGQGDNQPQHF. CDR3 bases: TGTGCCAGTAGCTTCCCGGGACAGGGTGACAATCAGCCCCAGCATTTT. This chain uses TRBV19 with TRBJ1-5; 9 bases map to TRBD1. This CDR3 is built from 16 residues. Germline V gene sequence: CDR1 LNHDA, CDR2 SQIVND (reference sequence). Germline trimming cut 6 bases from V and 3 bases from J; bases unmatched to any gene: 9.

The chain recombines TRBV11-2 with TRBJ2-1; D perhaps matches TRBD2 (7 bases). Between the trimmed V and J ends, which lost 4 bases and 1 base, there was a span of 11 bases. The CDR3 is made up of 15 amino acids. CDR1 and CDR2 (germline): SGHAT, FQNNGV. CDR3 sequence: CASSSEGGSYNEQFF. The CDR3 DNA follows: TGTGCCAGCAGCTCCGAGGGGGGGTCCTACAATGAGCAGTTCTTC.

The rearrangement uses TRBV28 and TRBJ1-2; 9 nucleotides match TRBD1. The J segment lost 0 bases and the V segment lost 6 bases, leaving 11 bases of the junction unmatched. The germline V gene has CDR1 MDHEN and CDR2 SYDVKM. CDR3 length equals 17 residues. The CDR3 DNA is TGTGCCAGCAGAGAGGGACAGGGATTAGGGGCTAACTATGGCTACACCTTC. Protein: CASREGQGLGANYGYTF.

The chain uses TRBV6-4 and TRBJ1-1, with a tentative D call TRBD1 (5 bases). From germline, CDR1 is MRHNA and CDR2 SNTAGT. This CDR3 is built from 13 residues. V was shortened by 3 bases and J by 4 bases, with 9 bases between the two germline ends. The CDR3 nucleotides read TGTGCCAGCAGTGAGACAGAGAGCACTGAAGCTTTCTTT. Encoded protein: CASSETESTEAFF.

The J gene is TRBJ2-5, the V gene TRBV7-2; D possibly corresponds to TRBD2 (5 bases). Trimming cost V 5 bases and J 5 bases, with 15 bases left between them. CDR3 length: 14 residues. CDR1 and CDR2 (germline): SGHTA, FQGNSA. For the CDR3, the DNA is TGTGCCAGCAGCCCATCGGGGATTTCCGAGACCCAGTACTTC. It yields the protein CASSPSGISETQYF.

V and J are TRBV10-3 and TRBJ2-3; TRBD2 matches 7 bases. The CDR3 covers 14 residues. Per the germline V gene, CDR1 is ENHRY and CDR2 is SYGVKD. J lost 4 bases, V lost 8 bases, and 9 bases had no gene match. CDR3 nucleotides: TGTGCCATCGCGGGGGTGTCTTTTGCAGATACGCAGTATTTT. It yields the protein CAIAGVSFADTQYF.

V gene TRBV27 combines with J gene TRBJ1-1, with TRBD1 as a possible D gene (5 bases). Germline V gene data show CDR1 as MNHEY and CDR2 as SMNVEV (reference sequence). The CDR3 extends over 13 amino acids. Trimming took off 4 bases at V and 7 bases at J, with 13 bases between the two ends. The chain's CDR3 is CASSSFDSFEAFF. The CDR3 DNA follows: TGTGCCAGCAGTTCATTCGACAGTTTTGAAGCTTTCTTT.

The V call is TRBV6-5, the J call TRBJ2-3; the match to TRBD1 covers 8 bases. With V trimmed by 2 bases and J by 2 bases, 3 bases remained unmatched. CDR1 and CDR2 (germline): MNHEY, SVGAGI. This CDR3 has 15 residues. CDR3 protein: CASSYRGQDTDTQYF. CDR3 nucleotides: TGTGCCAGCAGTTACCGGGGACAGGACACAGATACGCAGTATTTT.

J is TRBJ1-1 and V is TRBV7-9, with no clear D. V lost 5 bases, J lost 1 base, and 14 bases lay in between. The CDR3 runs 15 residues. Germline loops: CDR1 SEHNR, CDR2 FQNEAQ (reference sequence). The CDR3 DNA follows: TGTGCCAGCAGCAGAAGACAAGTGGAGAACACTGAAGCTTTCTTT. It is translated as CASSRRQVENTEAFF.

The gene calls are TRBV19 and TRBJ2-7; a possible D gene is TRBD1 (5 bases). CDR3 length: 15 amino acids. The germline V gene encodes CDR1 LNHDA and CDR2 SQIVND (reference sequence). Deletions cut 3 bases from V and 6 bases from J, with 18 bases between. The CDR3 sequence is CASSMIKGMAFEQYF. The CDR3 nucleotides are TGTGCCAGTAGTATGATTAAGGGGATGGCGTTCGAGCAGTACTTC.

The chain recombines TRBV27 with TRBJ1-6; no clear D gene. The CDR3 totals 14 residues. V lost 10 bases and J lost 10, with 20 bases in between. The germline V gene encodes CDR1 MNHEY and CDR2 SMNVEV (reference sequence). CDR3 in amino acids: CATRRRGYESPLHF. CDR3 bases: TGTGCCACTCGGCGCCGAGGTTACGAATCACCCCTCCACTTT.

The CDR3 DNA reads as TGTGCCAGCAGCCAAAAGCGGCCTCAAGAGACCCAGTACTTC. This gives the protein CASSQKRPQETQYF. The chain joins TRBV11-2 to TRBJ2-5, with TRBD2 as a possible D gene (5 bases). The CDR3 loop spans 14 amino acids. V was cut by 5 bases and J by 2 bases, with 12 bases left in between. Germline V gene lookup returns CDR1 SGHAT and CDR2 FQNNGV.

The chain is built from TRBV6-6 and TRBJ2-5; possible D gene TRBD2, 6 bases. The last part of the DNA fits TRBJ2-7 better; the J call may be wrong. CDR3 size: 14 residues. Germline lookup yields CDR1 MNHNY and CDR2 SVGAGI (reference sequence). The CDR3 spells CASSDAGSSYEQYF. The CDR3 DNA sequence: TGTGCCAGCAGTGACGCGGGGTCGTCCTACGAGCAGTACTTC.